This TCR beta chain was profiled in a study of regulatory T cells in long-lasting Graves disease. Findings and limits, study-wide: Authors noted too few samples as a limitation.

This clonotype was seen more than once but under ten times. The antigen is not known. This CDR3 comprises 12 residues. The ends were cut back, 7 bases at V and 8 bases at J, with 13 bases in the middle. Germline V gene sequence: CDR1 KGHDR, CDR2 SFDVKD. Arm-PCR with iRepertoire HTBI primers amplified the CDR3 regions for these TCR beta libraries. A single record per CDR3 protein comes from TCRdb applying MiXCR to the multiplex PCR reads. The data show a few hundred thousand distinct CDR3 sequences, roughly 25% seen once. This sample's time point: persistent/refractory GD, antithyroid drugs over 5 years with positive TRAb. Construction of the TCR library relied on RNA isolated from PBMCs.

This chain uses TRBV24-1 with TRBJ1-1; D may be TRBD1 (6 bases). This specimen consisted of peripheral blood mononuclear cells (PBMCs), obtained when the disease was refractory, from a patient treated with antithyroid drugs. This receptor was identified in a woman between 40 and 50 years old with Graves disease. CDR3 residues: CATRGAVGEAFF. CDR3 bases: TGTGCCACCAGGGGGGCGGTAGGAGAAGCTTTCTTT.